This TCR beta chain was recovered during a study of blood T cell repertoires in COVID-19. Study at large: Italy, Spain and the United States were the sources of the convalescent and acute COVID-19 samples. From T cells, B-cell-depleted T cells, or PBMCs came the material, which was cDNA or gDNA.

The protocol was immunoSEQ multiplex PCR, while the TCRdb copy is restricted to in-frame clones and leaves out a portion. This table holds a few hundred thousand clones, about 87% found once. Enrolment of Seattle patients took place during active infection, and they were followed longitudinally. This TCR derives from a woman aged 25-40 years with COVID-19, enrolled during active disease. Material: peripheral blood.

The CDR3 here is CASSSRGGAGDFYGYTF. The CDR3 DNA is TGTGCCAGCAGCTCCAGAGGGGGGGCCGGAGACTTCTATGGCTACACCTTC. This sequence joins TRBV5-6 and TRBJ1-2; D is perhaps TRBD1 (6 bases). Germline V gene lookup returns CDR1 SGHDT and CDR2 YYEEEE. The CDR3 sequence is 17 residues long. V shed 3 bases and J shed 4 bases, with 22 bases lying between them. Full variable domain (rest looked up from reference TRBV5-6 and TRBJ1-2): DAGVTQSPTHLIKTRGQQVTLRCSPKSGHDTVSWYQQALGQGPQFIFQYYEEEERQRGNFPDRFSGHQFPNYSSELNVNALLLGDSALYLCASSSRGGAGDFYGYTFGSGTRLTVV.